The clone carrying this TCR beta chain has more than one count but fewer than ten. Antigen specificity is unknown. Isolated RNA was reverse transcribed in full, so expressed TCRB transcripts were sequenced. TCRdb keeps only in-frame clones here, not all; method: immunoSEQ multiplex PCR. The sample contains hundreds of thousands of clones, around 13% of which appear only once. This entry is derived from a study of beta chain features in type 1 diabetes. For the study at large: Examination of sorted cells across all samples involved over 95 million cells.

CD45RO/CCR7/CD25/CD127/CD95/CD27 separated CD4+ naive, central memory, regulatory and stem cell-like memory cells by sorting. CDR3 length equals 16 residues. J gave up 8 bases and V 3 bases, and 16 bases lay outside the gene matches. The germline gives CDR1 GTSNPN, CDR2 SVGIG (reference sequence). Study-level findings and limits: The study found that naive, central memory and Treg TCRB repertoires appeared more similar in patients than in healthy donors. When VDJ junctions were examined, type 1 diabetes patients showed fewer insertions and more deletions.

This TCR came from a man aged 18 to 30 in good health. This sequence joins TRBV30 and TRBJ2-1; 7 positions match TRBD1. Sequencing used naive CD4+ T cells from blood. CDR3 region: CAWSRGQIGEGDEQFF. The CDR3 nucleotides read TGTGCCTGGAGCAGGGGACAGATCGGCGAGGGGGATGAGCAGTTCTTC.